This TCR beta chain originates from a study of blood T cell repertoires in COVID-19. Study information: Samples representing acute and convalescent COVID-19 were sourced from the United States, Italy and Spain. Sources were T cells, B-cell-depleted T cells, or PBMCs; the material itself was cDNA or gDNA.

Germline CDR1 is SGHDN and CDR2 is FVKESK. The CDR3 runs 17 residues. Trimming at V came to 4 bases and at J to 2 bases, leaving 7 bases not matched to a gene. Under the authors' procedure: Reference gene primer amplification gave nucleated cell count estimates. Only in-frame clones appear in the TCRdb table, and some are missing; sequencing was by immunoSEQ multiplex PCR. Clone size and the V and J calls come from that table; the DNA yielded D and trimming. The sample lists 150,000 or so clones, around nine tenths seen once, with roughly 0.57% in the top ten. The chain uses TRBV14 and TRBJ1-6; TRBD1 matches 8 bases. The specimen was peripheral blood. This receptor was taken from a man aged 60-69 years with COVID-19, enrolled during active disease. CDR3 nucleotide sequence: TGTGCCAGCAGCCGAACCTCAGGGGGCGCCTATAATTCACCCCTCCACTTT. Amino acids: CASSRTSGGAYNSPLHF.